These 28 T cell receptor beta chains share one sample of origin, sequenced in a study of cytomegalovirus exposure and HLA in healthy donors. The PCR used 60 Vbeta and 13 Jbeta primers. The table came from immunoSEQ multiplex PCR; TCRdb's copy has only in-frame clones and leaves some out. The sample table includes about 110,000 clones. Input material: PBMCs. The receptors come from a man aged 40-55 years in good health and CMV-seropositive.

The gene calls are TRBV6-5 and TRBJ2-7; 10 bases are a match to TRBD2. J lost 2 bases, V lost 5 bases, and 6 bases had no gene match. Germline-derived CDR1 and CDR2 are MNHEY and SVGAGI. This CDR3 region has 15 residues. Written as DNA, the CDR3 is TGTGCCAGCAGTGTCCTAGCGGGGGCCCCCTACGAGCAGTACTTC. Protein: CASSVLAGAPYEQYF.

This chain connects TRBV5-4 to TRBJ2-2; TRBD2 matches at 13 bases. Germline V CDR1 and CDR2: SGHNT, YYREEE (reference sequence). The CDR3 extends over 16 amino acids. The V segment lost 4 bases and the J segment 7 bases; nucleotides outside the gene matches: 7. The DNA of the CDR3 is TGTGCCAGCAGCACCTGGACTAGCGGGAGCAACGGGGAGCTGTTTTTT. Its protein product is CASSTWTSGSNGELFF.

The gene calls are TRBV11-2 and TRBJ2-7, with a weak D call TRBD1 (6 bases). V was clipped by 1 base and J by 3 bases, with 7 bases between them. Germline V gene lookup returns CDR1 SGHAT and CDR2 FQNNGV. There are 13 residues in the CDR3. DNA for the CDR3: TGTGCCAGCAGCTTAGGACAGGTCTACGAGCAGTACTTC. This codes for CASSLGQVYEQYF.

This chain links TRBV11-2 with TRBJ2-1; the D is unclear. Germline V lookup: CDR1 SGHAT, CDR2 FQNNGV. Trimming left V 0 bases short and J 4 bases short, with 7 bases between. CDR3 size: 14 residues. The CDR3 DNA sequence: TGTGCCAGCAGCTTAGACCCCGTATACAATGAGCAGTTCTTC. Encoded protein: CASSLDPVYNEQFF. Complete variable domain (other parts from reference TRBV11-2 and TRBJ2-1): EAGVAQSPRYKIIEKRQSVAFWCNPISGHATLYWYQQILGQGPKLLIQFQNNGVVDDSQLPKDRFSAERLKGVDSTLKIQPAKLEDSAVYLCASSLDPVYNEQFFGPGTRLTVL.

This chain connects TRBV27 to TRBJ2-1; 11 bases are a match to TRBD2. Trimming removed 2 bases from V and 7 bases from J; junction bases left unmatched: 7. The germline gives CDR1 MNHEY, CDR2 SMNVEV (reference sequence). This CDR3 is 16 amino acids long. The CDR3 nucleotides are TGTGCCAGCAGTTTACGGGCTAGCGGGGGGTGGAATGAGCAGTTCTTC. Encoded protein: CASSLRASGGWNEQFF.

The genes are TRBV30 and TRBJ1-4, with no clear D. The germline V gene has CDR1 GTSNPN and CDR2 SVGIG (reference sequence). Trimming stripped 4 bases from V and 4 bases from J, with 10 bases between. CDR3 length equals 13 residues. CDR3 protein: CAWTRQVNEKLFF. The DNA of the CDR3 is TGTGCCTGGACCAGACAAGTTAATGAAAAACTGTTTTTT. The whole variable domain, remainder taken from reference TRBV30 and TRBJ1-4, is SQTIHQWPATLVQPVGSPLSLECTVEGTSNPNLYWYRQAAGRGLQLLFYSVGIGQISSEVPQNLSASRPQDRQFILSSKKLLLSDSGFYLCAWTRQVNEKLFFGSGTQLSVL.

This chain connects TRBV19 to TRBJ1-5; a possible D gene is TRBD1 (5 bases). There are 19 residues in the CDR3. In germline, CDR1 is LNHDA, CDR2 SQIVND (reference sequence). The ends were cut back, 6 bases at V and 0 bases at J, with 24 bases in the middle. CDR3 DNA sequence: TGTGCCAGTAGCCTTCCCCTCTCGCCAGGGAGGTATAGCAATCAGCCCCAGCATTTT. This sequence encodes CASSLPLSPGRYSNQPQHF.

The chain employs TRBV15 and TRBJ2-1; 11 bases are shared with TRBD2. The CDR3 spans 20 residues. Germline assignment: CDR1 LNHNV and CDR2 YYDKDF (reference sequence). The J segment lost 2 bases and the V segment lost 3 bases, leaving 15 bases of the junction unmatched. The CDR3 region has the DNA TGTGCCACCAGCAGCTCCGGGACTAGCGGACCACGAAGGACCTACAATGAGCAGTTCTTC. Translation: CATSSSGTSGPRRTYNEQFF. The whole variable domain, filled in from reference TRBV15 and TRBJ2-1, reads DAMVIQNPRYQVTQFGKPVTLSCSQTLNHNVMYWYQQKSSQAPKLLFHYYDKDFNNEADTPDNFQSRRPNTSFCFLDIRSPGLGDTAMYLCATSSSGTSGPRRTYNEQFFGPGTRLTVL.

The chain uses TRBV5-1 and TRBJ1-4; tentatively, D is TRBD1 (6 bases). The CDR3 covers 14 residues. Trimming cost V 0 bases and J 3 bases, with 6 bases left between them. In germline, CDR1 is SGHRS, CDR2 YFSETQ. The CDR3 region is CASSLEGANEKLFF. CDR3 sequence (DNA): TGCGCCAGCAGCTTGGAGGGGGCTAATGAAAAACTGTTTTTT.

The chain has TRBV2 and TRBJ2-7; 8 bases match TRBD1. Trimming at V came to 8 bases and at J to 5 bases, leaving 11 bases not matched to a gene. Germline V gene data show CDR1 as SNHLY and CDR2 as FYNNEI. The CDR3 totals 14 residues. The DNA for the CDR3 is TGTGCCAGCGGGTCGGGACAGGTGAGAGACGAGCAGTACTTC. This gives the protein CASGSGQVRDEQYF.

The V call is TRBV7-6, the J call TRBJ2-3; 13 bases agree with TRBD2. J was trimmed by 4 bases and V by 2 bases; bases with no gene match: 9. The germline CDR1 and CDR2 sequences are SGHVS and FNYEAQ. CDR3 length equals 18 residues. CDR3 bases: TGTGCCAGCAGCTTAAGAGGGGGACTAGCGGGAAGTGCAGATACGCAGTATTTT. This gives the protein CASSLRGGLAGSADTQYF.

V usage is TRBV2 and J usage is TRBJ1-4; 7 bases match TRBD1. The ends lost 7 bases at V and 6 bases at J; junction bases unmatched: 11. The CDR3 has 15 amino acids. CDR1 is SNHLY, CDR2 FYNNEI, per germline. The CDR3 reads CASKFSRQGYEKLFF. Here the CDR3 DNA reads TGTGCCAGCAAGTTTAGTCGACAGGGCTATGAAAAACTGTTTTTT.

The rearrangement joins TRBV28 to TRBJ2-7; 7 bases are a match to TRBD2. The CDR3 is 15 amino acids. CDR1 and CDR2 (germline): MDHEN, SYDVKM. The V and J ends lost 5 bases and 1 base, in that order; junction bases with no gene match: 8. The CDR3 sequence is CASSAAGTMSYEQYF. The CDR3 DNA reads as TGTGCCAGCAGTGCCGCCGGGACTATGTCCTACGAGCAGTACTTC.

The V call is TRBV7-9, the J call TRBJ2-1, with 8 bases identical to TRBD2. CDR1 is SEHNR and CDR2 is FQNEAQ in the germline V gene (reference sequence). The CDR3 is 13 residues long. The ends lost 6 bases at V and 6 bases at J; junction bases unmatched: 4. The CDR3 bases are TGTGCCAGCAGAGCGGGAGTGAGCAATGAGCAGTTCTTC. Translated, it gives CASRAGVSNEQFF.

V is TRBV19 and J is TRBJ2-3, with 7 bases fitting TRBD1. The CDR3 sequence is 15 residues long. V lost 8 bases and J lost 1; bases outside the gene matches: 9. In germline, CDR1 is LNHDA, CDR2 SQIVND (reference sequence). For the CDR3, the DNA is TGTGCCAGTTCCATTCAGGGGGACCGCACAGATACGCAGTATTTT. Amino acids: CASSIQGDRTDTQYF.

The CDR3 is CASSRGVTYEQYF. DNA for the CDR3: TGTGCCAGTTCCCGAGGTGTTACCTACGAGCAGTACTTC. J is TRBJ2-7 and V is TRBV19; D not resolved. The CDR3 covers 13 residues. CDR1 and CDR2 (germline): LNHDA, SQIVND (reference sequence). Trimming took 8 bases from V and 2 from J, leaving 13 bases between them.

The CDR3 is CASSSGRNGPQHF. The CDR3 DNA follows: TGTGCCAGCAGCTCCGGGAGAAATGGGCCCCAGCATTTT. The chain joins TRBV7-3 to TRBJ1-5; D remains unclear. Between the trimmed V and J ends, which lost 4 bases and 9 bases, there was a span of 13 bases. CDR3 length: 13 residues. Germline V gene lookup returns CDR1 SGHTA and CDR2 FQGTGA.

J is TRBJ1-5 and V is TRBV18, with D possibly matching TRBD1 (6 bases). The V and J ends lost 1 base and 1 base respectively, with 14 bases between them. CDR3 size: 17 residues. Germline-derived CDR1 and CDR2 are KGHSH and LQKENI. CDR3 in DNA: TGTGCCAGCTCACCACGTTTCTTGGACAGCAGCAATCAGCCCCAGCATTTT. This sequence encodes CASSPRFLDSSNQPQHF.

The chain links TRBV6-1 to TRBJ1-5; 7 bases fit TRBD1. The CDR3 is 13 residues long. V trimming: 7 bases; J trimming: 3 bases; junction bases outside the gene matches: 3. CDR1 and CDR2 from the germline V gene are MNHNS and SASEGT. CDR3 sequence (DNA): TGTGCCAGCACGGGACAGACCAATCAGCCCCAGCATTTT. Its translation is CASTGQTNQPQHF.

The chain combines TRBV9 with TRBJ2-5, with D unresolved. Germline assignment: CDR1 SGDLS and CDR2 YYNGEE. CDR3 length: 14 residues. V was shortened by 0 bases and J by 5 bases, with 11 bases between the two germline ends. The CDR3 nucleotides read TGTGCCAGCAGCGTAGGCCTAAAACCCGAGACCCAGTACTTC. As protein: CASSVGLKPETQYF.

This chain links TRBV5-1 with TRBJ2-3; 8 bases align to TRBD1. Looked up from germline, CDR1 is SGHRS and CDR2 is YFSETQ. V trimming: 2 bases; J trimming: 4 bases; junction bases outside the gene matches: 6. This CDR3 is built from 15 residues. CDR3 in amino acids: CASSLGQGGADTQYF. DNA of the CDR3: TGCGCCAGCAGCTTAGGACAGGGTGGGGCAGATACGCAGTATTTT.

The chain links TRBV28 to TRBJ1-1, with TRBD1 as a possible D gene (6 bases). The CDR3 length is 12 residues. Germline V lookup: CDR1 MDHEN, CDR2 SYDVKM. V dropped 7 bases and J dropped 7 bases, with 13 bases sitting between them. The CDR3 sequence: CASTPTGVEAFF. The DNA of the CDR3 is TGTGCCAGCACCCCGACAGGAGTTGAAGCTTTCTTT.

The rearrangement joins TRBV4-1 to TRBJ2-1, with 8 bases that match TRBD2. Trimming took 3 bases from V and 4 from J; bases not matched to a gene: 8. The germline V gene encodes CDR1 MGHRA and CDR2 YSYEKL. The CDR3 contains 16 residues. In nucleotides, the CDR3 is TGCGCCAGCAGCCAGGGGATAGCGGGACTATACAATGAGCAGTTCTTC. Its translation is CASSQGIAGLYNEQFF.

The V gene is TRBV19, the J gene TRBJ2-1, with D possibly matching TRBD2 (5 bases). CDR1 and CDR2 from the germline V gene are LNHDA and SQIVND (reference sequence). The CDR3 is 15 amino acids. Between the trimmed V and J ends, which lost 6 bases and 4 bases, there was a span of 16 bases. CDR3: CASSLSGSFYNEQFF. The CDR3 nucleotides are TGTGCCAGTAGCCTCAGCGGATCCTTTTACAATGAGCAGTTCTTC.

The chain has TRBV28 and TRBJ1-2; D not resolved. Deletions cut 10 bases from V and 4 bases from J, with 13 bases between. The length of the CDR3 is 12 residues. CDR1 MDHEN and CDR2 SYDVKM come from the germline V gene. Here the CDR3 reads CATEAEGYGYTF. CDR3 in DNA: TGTGCCACCGAAGCCGAGGGCTATGGCTACACCTTC.

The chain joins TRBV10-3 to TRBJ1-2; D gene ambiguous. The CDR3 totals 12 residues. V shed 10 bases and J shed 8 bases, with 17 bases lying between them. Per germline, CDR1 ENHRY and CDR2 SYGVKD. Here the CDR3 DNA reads TGTGCCACCCGGGCCCCCTCGGGAGGCTACACCTTC. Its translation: CATRAPSGGYTF.

CDR3 nucleotides: TGTGCCAGCTCACAAACGAGAGGTAGCTCCTACAATGAGCAGTTCTTC. Translating gives CASSQTRGSSYNEQFF. The chain carries TRBV18 and TRBJ2-1; no definite D call. The CDR3 covers 16 residues. Trimming stripped 4 bases from V and 0 bases from J, with 13 bases between. The V gene's germline CDR1 is KGHSH and CDR2 LQKENI.

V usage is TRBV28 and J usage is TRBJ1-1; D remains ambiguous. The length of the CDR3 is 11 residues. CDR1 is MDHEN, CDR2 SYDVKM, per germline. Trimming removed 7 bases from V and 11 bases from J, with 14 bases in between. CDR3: CASMSRWEAFF. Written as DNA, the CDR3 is TGTGCCAGCATGTCGCGGTGGGAGGCTTTCTTT.